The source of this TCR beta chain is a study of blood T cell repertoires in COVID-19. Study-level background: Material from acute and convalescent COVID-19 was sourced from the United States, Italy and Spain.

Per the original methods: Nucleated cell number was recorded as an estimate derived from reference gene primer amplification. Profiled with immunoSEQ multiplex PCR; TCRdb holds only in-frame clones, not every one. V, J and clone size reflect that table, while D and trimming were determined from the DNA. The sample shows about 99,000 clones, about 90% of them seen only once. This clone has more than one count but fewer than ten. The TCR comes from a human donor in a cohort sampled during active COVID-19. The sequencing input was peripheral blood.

In DNA, the CDR3 is TGTGCCAGCAGTTTATTTGCGGGAGGCTACACCTTC. It encodes CASSLFAGGYTF. The chain joins TRBV12-3 or TRBV12-4 to TRBJ1-2; D call uncertain. The V end was cut by 2 bases, the J end by 8 bases, with 9 bases between. The CDR3 spans 12 residues.